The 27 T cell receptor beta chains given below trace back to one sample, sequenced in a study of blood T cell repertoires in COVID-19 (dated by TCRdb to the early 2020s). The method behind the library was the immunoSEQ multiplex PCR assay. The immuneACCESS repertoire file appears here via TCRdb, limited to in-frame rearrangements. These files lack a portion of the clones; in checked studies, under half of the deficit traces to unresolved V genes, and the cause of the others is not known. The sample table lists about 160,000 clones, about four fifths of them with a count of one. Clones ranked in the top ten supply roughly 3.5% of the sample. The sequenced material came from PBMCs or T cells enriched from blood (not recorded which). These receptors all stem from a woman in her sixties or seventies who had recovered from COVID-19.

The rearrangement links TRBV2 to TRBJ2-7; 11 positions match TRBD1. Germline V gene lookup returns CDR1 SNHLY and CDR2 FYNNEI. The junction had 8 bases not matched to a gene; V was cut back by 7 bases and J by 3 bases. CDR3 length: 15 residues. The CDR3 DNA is TGTGCCAGCACCGAAGCCGGGACAGGGGGCTACGAGCAGTACTTC. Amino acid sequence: CASTEAGTGGYEQYF.

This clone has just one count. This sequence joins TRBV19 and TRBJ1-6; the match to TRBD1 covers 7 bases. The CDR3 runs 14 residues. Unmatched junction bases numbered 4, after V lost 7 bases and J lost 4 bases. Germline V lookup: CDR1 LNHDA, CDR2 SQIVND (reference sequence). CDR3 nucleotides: TGTGCCAGTACCCCGGACAGGTATAATTCACCCCTCCACTTT. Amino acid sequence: CASTPDRYNSPLHF.

The CDR3 region has the DNA TGTGCCAGTAGTATAGGGATGACAGGGCCGGTGGAGGAAAAACTGTTTTTT. It specifies CASSIGMTGPVEEKLFF. The chain joins TRBV19 to TRBJ1-4; the match to TRBD1 covers 7 bases. J was trimmed by 8 bases and V by 1 base; bases with no gene match: 13. Germline V gene data show CDR1 as LNHDA and CDR2 as SQIVND (reference sequence). This CDR3 contains 17 residues.

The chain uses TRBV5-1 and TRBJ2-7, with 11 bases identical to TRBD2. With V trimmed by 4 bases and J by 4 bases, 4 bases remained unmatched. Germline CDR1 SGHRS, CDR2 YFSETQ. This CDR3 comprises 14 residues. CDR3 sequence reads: CASSTGLAAYEQYF. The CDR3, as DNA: TGCGCCAGCAGCACGGGACTAGCGGCTTACGAGCAGTACTTC. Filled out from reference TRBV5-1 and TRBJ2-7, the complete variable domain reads KAGVTQTPRYLIKTRGQQVTLSCSPISGHRSVSWYQQTPGQGLQFLFEYFSETQRNKGNFPGRFSGRQFSNSRSEMNVSTLELGDSALYLCASSTGLAAYEQYFGPGTRLTVT.

The CDR3 DNA is TGTGCCAGCAGCGGGAGCGGGACCCAAGAGACCCAGTACTTC. Encoded protein: CASSGSGTQETQYF. The rearrangement links TRBV9 to TRBJ2-5, with 7 bases fitting TRBD2. V gave up 3 bases and J gave up 1 base; unmatched junction bases: 3. The germline V gene encodes CDR1 SGDLS and CDR2 YYNGEE. The CDR3 contains 14 residues. The complete variable domain, with remaining parts taken from reference TRBV9 and TRBJ2-5, reads DSGVTQTPKHLITATGQRVTLRCSPRSGDLSVYWYQQSLDQGLQFLIQYYNGEERAKGNILERFSAQQFPDLHSELNLSSLELGDSALYFCASSGSGTQETQYFGPGTRLLVL.

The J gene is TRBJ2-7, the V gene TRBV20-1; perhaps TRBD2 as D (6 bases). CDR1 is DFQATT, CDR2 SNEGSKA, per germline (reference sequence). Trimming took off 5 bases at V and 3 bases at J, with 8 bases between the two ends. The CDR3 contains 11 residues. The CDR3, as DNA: TGCAGTGCTTATAGCGGCTACGAGCAGTACTTC. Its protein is CSAYSGYEQYF.

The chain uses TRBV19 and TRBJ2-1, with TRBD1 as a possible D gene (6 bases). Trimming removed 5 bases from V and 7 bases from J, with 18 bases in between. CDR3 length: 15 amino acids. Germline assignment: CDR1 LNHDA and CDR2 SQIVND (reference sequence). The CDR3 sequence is CASSPSGTPSNEQFF. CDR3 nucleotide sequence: TGTGCCAGTAGTCCCTCCGGGACACCCTCGAATGAGCAGTTCTTC.

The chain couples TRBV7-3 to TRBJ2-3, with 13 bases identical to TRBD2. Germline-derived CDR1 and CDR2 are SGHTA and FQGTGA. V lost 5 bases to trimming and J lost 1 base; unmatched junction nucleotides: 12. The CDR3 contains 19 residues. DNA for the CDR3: TGTGCCAGCAGCCTCGTCCCGGGACTAGCGGGGCTAGGCACAGATACGCAGTATTTT. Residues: CASSLVPGLAGLGTDTQYF.

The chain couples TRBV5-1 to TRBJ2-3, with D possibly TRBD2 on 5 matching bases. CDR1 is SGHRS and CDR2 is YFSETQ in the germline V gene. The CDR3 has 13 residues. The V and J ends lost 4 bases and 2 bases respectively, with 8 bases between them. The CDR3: CASSIRDTDTQYF. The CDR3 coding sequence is TGCGCCAGCAGCATCCGGGACACAGATACGCAGTATTTT.

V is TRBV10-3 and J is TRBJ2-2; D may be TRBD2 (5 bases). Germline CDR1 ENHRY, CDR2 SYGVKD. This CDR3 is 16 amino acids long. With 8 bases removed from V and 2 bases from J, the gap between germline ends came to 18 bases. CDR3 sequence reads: CAIPRRAGGNTGELFF. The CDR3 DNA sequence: TGTGCCATCCCCCGTCGTGCGGGCGGAAACACCGGGGAGCTGTTTTTT.

The CDR3 is CASSFDFGGGAGETQYF. As DNA, the CDR3 is TGTGCCAGCAGTTTCGACTTTGGCGGGGGGGCCGGAGAGACCCAGTACTTC. This rearrangement joins TRBV2 to TRBJ2-5, with TRBD2 matching over 9 bases. The CDR3 runs to 17 residues. The junction had 14 bases not matched to a gene; V was cut back by 5 bases and J by 4 bases. CDR1 and CDR2 (germline): SNHLY, FYNNEI. The full variable domain, rest sourced from reference TRBV2 and TRBJ2-5, is EPEVTQTPSHQVTQMGQEVILRCVPISNHLYFYWYRQILGQKVEFLVSFYNNEISEKSEIFDDQFSVERPDGSNFTLKIRSTKLEDSAMYFCASSFDFGGGAGETQYFGPGTRLLVL.

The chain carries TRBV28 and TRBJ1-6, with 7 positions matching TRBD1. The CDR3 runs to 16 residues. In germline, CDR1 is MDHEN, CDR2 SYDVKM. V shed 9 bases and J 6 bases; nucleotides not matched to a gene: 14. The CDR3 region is CASSGGQLQRNSPLHF. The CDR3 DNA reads TGTGCCAGTTCCGGGGGACAGCTGCAACGTAATTCACCCCTCCACTTT.

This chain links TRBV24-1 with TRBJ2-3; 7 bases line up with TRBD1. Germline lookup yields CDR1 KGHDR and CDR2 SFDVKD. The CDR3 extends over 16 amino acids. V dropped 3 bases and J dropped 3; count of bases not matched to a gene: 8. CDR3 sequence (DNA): TGTGCCACCAGTGATCGTTCGACAGGGTATACAGATACGCAGTATTTT. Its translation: CATSDRSTGYTDTQYF.

CDR3 loop: CASSFGNRGDEAFF. In nucleotides, the CDR3 is TGCGCCAGCAGCTTCGGGAACAGGGGGGATGAAGCTTTCTTT. The chain is built from TRBV5-1 and TRBJ1-1; 8 nucleotides line up with TRBD1. V lost 2 bases, J lost 7 bases, and 7 bases stayed unmatched. CDR3 size: 14 residues. Germline CDR1 reads SGHRS; CDR2 reads YFSETQ.

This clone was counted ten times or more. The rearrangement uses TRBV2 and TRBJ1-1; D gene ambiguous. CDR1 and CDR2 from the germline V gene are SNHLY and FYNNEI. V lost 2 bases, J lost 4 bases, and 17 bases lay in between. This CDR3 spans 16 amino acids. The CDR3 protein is CASSESPIGRPTEAFF. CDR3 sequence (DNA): TGTGCCAGCAGTGAATCCCCTATTGGCAGGCCCACTGAAGCTTTCTTT.

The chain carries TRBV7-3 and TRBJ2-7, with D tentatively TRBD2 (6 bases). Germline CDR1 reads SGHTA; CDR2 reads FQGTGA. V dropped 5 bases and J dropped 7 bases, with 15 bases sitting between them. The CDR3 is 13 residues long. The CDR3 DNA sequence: TGTGCCAGCAGCCCTAACGGGAGAGGTGAGCAGTACTTC. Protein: CASSPNGRGEQYF.

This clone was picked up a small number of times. The CDR3 DNA sequence: TGTGCCAGTAGTAGACCGACAGGGACCACTGAAGCTTTCTTT. It encodes CASSRPTGTTEAFF. J is TRBJ1-1 and V is TRBV19, with 7 positions matching TRBD1. V dropped 4 bases and J dropped 4; count of bases not matched to a gene: 6. Per germline, CDR1 LNHDA and CDR2 SQIVND (reference sequence). This CDR3 spans 14 amino acids.

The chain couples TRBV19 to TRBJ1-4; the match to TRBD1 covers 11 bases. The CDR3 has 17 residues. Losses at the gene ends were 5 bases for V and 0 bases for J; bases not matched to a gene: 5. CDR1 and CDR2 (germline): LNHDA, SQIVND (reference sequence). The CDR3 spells CASSPRDRGSTNEKLFF. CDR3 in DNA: TGTGCCAGTAGTCCCCGGGACAGGGGGTCAACTAATGAAAAACTGTTTTTT.

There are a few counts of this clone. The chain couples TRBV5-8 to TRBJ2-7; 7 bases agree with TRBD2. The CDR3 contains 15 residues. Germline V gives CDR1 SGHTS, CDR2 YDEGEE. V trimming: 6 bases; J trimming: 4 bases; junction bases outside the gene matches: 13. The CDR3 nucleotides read TGTGCCAGCACTCTTCGTGGGACTAACCTTTACGAGCAGTACTTC. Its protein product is CASTLRGTNLYEQYF. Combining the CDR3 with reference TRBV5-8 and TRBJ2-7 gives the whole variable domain EAGVTQSPTHLIKTRGQQATLRCSPISGHTSVYWYQQALGLGLQFLLWYDEGEERNRGNFPPRFSGRQFPNYSSELNVNALELEDSALYLCASTLRGTNLYEQYFGPGTRLTVT.

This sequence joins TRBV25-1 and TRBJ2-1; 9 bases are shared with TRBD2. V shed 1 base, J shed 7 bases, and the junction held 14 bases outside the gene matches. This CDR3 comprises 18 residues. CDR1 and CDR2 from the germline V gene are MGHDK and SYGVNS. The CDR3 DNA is TGTGCCAGCAGTGAATCCGGGCTAGCGGGGTTTACTTGGAATGAGCAGTTCTTC. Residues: CASSESGLAGFTWNEQFF.

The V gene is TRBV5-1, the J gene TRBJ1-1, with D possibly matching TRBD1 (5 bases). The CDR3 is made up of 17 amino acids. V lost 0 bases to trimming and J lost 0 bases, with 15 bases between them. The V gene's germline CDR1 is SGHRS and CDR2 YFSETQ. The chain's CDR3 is CASSLAPGHEMNTEAFF. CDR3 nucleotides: TGCGCCAGCAGCTTGGCTCCAGGGCACGAAATGAACACTGAAGCTTTCTTT.

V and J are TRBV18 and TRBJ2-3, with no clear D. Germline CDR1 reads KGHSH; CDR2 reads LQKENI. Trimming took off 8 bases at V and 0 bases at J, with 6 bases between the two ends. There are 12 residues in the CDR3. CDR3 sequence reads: CASGESTDTQYF. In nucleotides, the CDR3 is TGTGCCAGCGGAGAGAGCACAGATACGCAGTATTTT.

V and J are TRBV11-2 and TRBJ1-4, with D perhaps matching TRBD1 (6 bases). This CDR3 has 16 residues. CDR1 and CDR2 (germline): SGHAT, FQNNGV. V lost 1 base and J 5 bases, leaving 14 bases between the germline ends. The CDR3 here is CASSLGLGQRNEKLFF. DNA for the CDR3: TGTGCCAGCAGCTTAGGTCTAGGACAGAGAAATGAAAAACTGTTTTTT.

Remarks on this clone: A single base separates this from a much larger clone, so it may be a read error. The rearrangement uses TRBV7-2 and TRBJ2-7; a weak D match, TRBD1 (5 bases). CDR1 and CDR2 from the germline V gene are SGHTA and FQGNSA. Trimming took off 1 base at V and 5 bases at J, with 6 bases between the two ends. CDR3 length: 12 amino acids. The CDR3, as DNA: TGTGCCAGCAGCTTAGTAGGGGACGAGCAGTACTTC. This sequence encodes CASSLVGDEQYF. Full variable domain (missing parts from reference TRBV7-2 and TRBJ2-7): GAGVSQSPSNKVTEKGKDVELRCDPISGHTALYWYRQSLGQGLEFLIYFQGNSAPDKSGLPSDRFSAERTGGSVSTLTIQRTQQEDSAVYLCASSLVGDEQYFGPGTRLTVT.

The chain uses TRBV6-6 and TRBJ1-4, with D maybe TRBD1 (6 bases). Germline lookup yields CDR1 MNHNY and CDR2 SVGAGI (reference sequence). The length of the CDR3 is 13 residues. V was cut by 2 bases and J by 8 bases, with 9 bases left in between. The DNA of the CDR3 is TGTGCCAGCAGTTACGGGGGCCGGGAAAAACTGTTTTTT. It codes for CASSYGGREKLFF.

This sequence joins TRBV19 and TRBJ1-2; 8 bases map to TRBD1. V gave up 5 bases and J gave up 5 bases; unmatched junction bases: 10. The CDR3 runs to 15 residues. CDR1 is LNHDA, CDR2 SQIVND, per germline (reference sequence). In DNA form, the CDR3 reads TGTGCCAGTAGTCCATCGGACAGGGTGTCGTATGGCTACACCTTC. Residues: CASSPSDRVSYGYTF. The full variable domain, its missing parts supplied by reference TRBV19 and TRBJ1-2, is DGGITQSPKYLFRKEGQNVTLSCEQNLNHDAMYWYRQDPGQGLRLIYYSQIVNDFQKGDIAEGYSVSREKKESFPLTVTSAQKNPTAFYLCASSPSDRVSYGYTFGSGTRLTVV.

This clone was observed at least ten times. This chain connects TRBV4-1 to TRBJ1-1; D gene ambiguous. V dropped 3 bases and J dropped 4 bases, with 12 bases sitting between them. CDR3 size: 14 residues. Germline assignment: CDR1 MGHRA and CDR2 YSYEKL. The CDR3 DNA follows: TGCGCCAGCAGCCACTCTACAGAGTTCACTGAAGCTTTCTTT. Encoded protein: CASSHSTEFTEAFF.